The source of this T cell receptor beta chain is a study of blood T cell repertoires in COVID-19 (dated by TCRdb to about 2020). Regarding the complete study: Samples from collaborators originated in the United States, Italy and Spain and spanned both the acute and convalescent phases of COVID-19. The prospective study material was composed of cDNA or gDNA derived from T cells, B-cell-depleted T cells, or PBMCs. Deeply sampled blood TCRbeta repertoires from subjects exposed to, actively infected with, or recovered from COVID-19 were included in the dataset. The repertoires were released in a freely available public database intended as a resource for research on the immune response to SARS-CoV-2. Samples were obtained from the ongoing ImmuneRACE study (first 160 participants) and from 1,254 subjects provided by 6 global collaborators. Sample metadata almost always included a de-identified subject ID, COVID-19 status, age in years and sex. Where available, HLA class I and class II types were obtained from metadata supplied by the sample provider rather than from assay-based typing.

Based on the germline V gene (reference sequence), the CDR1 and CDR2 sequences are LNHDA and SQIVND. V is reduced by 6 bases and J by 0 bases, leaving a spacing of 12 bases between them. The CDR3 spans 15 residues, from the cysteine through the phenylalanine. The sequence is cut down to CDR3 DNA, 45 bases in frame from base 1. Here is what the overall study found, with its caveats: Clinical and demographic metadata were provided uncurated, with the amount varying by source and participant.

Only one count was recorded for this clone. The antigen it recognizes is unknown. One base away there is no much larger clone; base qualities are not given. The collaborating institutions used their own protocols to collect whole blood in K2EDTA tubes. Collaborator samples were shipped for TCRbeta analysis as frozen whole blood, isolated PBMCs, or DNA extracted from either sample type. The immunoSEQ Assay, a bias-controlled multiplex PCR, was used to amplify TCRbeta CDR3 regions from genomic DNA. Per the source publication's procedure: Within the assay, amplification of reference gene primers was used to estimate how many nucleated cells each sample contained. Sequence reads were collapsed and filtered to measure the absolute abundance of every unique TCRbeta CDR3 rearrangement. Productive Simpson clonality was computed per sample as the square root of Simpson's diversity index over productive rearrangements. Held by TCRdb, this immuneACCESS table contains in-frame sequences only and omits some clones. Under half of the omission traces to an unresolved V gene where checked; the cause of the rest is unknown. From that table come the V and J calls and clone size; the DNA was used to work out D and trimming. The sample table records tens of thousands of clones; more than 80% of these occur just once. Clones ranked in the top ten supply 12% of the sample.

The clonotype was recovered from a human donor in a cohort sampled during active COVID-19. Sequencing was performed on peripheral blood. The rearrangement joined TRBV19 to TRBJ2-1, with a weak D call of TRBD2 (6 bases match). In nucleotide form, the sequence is TGTGCCAGTAGGGGAGGTGGAAGCTCCTACAATGAGCAGTTCTTC. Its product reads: CASRGGGSSYNEQFF.